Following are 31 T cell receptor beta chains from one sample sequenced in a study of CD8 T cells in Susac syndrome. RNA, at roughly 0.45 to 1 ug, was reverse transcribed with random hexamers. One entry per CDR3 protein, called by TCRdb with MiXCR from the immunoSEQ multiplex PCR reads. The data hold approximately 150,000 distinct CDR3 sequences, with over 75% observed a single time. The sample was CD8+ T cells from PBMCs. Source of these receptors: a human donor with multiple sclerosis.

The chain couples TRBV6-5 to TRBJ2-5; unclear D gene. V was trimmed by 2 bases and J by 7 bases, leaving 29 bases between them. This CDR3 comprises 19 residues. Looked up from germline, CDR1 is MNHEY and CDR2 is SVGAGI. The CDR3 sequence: CASSYGFRMGRATDWTQYF. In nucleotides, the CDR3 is TGTGCCAGCAGTTACGGCTTCCGGATGGGCAGAGCTACTGACTGGACCCAGTACTTC.

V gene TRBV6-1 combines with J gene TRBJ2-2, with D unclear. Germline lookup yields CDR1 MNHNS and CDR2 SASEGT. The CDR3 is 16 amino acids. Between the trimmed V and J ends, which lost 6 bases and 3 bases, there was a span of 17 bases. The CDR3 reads CASSSRNPGDTGELFF. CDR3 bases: TGTGCCAGCAGCTCCCGAAATCCGGGCGACACCGGGGAGCTGTTTTTT.

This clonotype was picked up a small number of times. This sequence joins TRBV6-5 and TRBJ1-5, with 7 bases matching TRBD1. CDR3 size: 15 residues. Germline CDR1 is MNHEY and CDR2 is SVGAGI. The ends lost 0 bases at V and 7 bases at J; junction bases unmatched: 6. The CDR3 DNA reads TGTGCCAGCAGTTACTCAGGGGGCCAGGGGCAGCCCCAGCATTTT. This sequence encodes CASSYSGGQGQPQHF.

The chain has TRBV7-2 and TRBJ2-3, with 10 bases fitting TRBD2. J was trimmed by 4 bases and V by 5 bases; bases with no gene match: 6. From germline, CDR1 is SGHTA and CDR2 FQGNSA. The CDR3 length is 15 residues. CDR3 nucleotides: TGTGCCAGCAGCCCTCTAGCGGGAGCGTCAGATACGCAGTATTTT. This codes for CASSPLAGASDTQYF.

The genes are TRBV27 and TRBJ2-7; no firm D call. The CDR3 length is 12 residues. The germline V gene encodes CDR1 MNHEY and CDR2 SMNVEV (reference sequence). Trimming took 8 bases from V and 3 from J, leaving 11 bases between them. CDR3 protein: CASSSLGYEQYF. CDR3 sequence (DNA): TGTGCCAGCTCCTCTTTGGGCTACGAGCAGTACTTC.

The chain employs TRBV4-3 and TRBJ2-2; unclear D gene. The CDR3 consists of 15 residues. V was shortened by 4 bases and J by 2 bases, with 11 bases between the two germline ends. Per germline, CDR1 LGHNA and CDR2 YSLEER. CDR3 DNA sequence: TGCGCCAGCAGCCTCCGGGCAACTAACACCGGGGAGCTGTTTTTT. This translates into CASSLRATNTGELFF.

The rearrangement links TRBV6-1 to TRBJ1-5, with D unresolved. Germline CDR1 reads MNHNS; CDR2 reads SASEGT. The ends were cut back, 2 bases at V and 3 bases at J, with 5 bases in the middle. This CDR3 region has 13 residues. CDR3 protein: CASSEWNNQPQHF. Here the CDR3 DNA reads TGTGCCAGCAGTGAATGGAACAATCAGCCCCAGCATTTT.

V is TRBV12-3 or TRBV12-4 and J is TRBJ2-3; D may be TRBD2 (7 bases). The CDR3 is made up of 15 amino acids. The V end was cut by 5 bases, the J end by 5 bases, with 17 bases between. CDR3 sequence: CASSLEGGALDTQYF. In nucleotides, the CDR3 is TGTGCCAGCAGTCTAGAAGGGGGGGCCTTAGATACGCAGTATTTT.

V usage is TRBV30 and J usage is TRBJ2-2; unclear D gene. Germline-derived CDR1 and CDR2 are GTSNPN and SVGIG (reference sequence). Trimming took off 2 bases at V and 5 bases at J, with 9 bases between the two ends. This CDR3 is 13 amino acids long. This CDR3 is CAWSSVLTGELFF. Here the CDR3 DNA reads TGTGCCTGGAGTTCTGTCCTTACCGGGGAGCTGTTTTTT.

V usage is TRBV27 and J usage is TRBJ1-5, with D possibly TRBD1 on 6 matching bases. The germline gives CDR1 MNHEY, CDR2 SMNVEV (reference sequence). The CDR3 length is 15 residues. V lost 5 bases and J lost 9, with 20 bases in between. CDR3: CASSPRDGGYAPQHF. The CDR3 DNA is TGTGCCAGCAGTCCCCGGGACGGGGGCTATGCGCCCCAGCATTTT.

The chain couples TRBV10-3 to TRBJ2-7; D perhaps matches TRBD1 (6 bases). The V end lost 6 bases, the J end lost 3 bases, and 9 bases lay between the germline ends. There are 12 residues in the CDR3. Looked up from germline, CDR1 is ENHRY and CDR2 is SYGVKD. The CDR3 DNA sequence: TGTGCCATCAGGACACAGGGCTACGAGCAGTACTTC. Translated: CAIRTQGYEQYF.

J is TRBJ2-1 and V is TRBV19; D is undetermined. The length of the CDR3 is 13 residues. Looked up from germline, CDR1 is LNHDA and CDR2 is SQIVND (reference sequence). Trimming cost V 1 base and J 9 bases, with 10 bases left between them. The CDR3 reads CASSIVGHIEQFF. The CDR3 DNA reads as TGTGCCAGTAGTATAGTTGGCCACATTGAGCAGTTCTTC.

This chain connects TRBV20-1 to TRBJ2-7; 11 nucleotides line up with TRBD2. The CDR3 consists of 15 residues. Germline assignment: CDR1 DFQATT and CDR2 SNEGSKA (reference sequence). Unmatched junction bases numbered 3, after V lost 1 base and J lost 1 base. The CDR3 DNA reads TGCAGTGCTAGAGCCCTAGCGGGAGGTTCCTACGAGCAGTACGTC. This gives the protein CSARALAGGSYEQYV.

This chain's CDR3 is CASSQGTSGGTQYF. CDR3 DNA: TGTGCCAGCAGTCAGGGGACTAGCGGAGGGACCCAGTACTTC. The chain has TRBV27 and TRBJ2-5, with 11 bases fitting TRBD2. Germline trimming cut 5 bases from V and 7 bases from J; bases unmatched to any gene: 6. Germline V lookup: CDR1 MNHEY, CDR2 SMNVEV (reference sequence). The CDR3 is 14 residues long.

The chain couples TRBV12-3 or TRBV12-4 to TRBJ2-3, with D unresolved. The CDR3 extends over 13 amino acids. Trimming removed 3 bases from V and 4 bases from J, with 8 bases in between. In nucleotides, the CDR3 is TGTGCCAGCAGTTTCCCACTCGCAGATACGCAGTATTTT. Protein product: CASSFPLADTQYF.

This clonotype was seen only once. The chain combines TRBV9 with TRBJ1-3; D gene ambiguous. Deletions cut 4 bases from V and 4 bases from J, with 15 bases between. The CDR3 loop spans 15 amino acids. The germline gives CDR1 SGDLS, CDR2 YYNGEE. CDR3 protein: CASSPNPMPGNTIYF. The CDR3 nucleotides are TGTGCCAGCAGCCCCAATCCAATGCCCGGAAACACCATATATTTT.

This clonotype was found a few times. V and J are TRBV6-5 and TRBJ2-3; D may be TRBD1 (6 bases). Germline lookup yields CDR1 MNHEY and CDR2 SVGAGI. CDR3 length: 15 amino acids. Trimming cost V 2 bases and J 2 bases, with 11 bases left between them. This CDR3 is CASSYLTGATDTQYF. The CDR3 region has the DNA TGTGCCAGCAGTTACCTGACAGGCGCCACAGATACGCAGTATTTT.

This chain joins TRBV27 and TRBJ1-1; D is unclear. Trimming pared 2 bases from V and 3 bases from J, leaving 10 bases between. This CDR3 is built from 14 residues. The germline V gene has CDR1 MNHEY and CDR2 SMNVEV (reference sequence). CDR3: CASSLMGLDTEAFF. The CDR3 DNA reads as TGTGCCAGCAGTTTAATGGGGTTGGACACTGAAGCTTTCTTT.

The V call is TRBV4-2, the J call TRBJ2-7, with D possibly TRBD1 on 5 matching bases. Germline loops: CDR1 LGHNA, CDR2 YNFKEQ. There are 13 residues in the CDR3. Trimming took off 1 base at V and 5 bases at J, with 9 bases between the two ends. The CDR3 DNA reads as TGTGCCAGCAGCCAAGGACAGCTCCACGAGCAGTACTTC. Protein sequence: CASSQGQLHEQYF.

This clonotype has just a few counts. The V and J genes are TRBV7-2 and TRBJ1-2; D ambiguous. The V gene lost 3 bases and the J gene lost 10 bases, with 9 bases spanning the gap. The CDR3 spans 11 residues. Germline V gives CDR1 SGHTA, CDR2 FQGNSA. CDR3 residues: CASSFPSFYTF. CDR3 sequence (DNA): TGTGCCAGCAGCTTCCCGTCGTTCTACACCTTC.

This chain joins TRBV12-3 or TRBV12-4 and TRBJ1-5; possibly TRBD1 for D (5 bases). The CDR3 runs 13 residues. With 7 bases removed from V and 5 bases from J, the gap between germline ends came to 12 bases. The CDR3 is CASKAAGDQPQHF. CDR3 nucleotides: TGTGCCAGCAAGGCGGCGGGGGATCAGCCCCAGCATTTT.

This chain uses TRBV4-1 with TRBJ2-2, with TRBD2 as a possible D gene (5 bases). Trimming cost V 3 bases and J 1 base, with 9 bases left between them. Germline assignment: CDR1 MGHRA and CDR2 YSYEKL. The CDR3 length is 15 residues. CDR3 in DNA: TGCGCCAGCAGCCATCCCGGACTGAACACCGGGGAGCTGTTTTTT. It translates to CASSHPGLNTGELFF.

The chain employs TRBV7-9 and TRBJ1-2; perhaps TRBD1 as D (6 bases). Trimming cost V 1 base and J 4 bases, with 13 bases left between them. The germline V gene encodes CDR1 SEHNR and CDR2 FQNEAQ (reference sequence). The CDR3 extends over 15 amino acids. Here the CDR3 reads CASSLGPPGVYGYTF. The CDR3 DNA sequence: TGTGCCAGCAGCTTAGGACCCCCAGGGGTCTATGGCTACACCTTC.

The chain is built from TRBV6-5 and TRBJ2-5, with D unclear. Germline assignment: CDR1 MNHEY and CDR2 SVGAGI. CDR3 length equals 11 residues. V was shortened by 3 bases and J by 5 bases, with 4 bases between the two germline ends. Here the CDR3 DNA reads TGTGCCAGCAGTTATTGGGAGACCCAGTACTTC. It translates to CASSYWETQYF.

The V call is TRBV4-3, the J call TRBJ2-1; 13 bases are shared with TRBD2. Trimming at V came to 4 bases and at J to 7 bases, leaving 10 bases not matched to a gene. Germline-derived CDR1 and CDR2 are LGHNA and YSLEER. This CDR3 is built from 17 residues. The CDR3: CASSRLLAGGVGNEQFF. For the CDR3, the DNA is TGCGCCAGCAGCCGACTACTAGCGGGAGGGGTTGGTAATGAGCAGTTCTTC.

The CDR3 loop reads CASSDRGTEAFF. Here the CDR3 DNA reads TGTGCCAGCAGTGATCGGGGGACTGAAGCTTTCTTT. V gene TRBV2 combines with J gene TRBJ1-1; tentative D call: TRBD1 (5 bases). CDR3 length equals 12 residues. Germline lookup yields CDR1 SNHLY and CDR2 FYNNEI. Trimming removed 3 bases at V and 5 bases at J, with 7 bases between. The full variable domain, rest sourced from reference TRBV2 and TRBJ1-1, is EPEVTQTPSHQVTQMGQEVILRCVPISNHLYFYWYRQILGQKVEFLVSFYNNEISEKSEIFDDQFSVERPDGSNFTLKIRSTKLEDSAMYFCASSDRGTEAFFGQGTRLTVV.

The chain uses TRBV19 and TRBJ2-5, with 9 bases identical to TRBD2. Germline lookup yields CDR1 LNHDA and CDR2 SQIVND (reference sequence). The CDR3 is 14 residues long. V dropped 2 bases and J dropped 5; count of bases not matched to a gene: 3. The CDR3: CASSIHSGGETQYF. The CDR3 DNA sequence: TGTGCCAGTAGTATACACAGCGGGGGGGAGACCCAGTACTTC.

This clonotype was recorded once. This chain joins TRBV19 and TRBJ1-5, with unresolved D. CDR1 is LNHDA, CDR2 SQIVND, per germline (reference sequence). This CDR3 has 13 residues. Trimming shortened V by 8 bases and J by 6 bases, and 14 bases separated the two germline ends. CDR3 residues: CASQAGSSQPQHF. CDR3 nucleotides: TGTGCCAGTCAGGCAGGATCTTCTCAGCCCCAGCATTTT.

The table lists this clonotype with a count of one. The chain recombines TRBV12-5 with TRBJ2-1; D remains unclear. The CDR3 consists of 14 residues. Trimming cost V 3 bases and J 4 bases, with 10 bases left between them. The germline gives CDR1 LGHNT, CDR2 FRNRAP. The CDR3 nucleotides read TGTGCTAGTGGTTTAAGGTCAGCTTACAATGAGCAGTTCTTC. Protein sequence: CASGLRSAYNEQFF.

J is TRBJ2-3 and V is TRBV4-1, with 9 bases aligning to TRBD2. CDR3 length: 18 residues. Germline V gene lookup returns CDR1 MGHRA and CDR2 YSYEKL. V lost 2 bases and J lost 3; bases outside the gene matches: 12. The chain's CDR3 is CASSQPGKRGAATDTQYF. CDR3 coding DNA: TGCGCCAGCAGCCAACCAGGGAAGCGGGGGGCGGCGACAGATACGCAGTATTTT.

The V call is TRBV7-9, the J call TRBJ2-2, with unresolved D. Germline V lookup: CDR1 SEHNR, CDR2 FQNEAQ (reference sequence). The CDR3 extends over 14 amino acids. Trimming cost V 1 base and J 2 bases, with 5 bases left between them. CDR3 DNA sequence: TGTGCCAGCAGCTTAGAAATAAACACCGGGGAGCTGTTTTTT. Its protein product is CASSLEINTGELFF.